This is a list of T cell receptor beta chains from one sample in a study of regulatory T cells in long-lasting Graves disease. TCRdb re-called the multiplex PCR reads with MiXCR, one entry per CDR3 protein. The sample lists about 400,000 distinct CDR3 sequences, around 21% occurring once. Source: peripheral blood mononuclear cells (PBMCs), taken when the disease was refractory, from a patient treated with antithyroid drugs. The origin of the receptors is a female donor with Graves disease. Each CDR3 is given with its conserved first and last residue.

TRBV7-2,TRBJ2-1,19,CASSQLAGGLSSSYNEQFF
TRBV12-3/TRBV12-4,TRBJ2-7,12,CASSQTSFEQYF
TRBV4-3,TRBJ2-7,14,CASSQESGSYEQYF
TRBV24-1,TRBJ2-5,15,CATSEPDRDQETQYF
TRBV7-6,TRBJ2-7,15,CASSPRARGSNEQYF
TRBV6-5,TRBJ2-5,17,CASSYPTGGTVQETQYF
TRBV29-1,TRBJ2-7,16,CSVEIAGGGNNYEQYF
TRBV2,TRBJ2-2,13,CASLRISGGELFF
TRBV28,TRBJ2-5,14,CASGRTGGRETQYF
TRBV6-1,TRBJ1-4,14,CASSESRIDEKLFF
TRBV5-5,TRBJ2-7,15,CASSLVTSGMGEQYF
TRBV7-8,TRBJ2-7,18,CASSLELFPGVGSEEQYF
TRBV27,TRBJ1-1,14,CASSPRGGGTEAFF
TRBV2,TRBJ1-6,14,CASSPKTSGSPLHF
TRBV11-2,TRBJ2-5,15,CASSLGDLLKETQYF
TRBV28,TRBJ1-1,11,CASRGGEGAFF
TRBV24-1,TRBJ2-5,16,CATSEARDRAQETQYF
TRBV13,TRBJ2-7,15,CASSQRRDSGYEQYF
TRBV5-1,TRBJ2-2,17,CASSTSGGSGAAGELFF
TRBV4-3,TRBJ1-4,17,CASSQDWQAATNEKLFF
TRBV4-1,TRBJ1-5,13,CASSQTGPQPQHF
TRBV7-9,TRBJ1-1,15,CASSLQSAGPTEAFF
TRBV5-1,TRBJ1-4,15,CASSLTVGGNEKLFF
TRBV30,TRBJ2-7,18,CAWRLTQGIERPSYEQYF
TRBV19,TRBJ2-2,16,CASSRDKGTGTGELFF
TRBV29-1,TRBJ2-7,12,CSAGTVAYEQYF
TRBV5-1,TRBJ1-5,13,CASSWGPEQPQHF
TRBV27,TRBJ2-7,14,CASSLGQVSYEQYF
TRBV3-2,TRBJ2-7,17,CASSQAPRDSPSEEQYF
TRBV19,TRBJ1-1,15,CASSSGGRQKTEAFF
TRBV4-3,TRBJ2-7,15,CASSQVASGAYEQYF
TRBV27,TRBJ1-1,14,CASSFRARGTEAFF
TRBV27,TRBJ1-1,12,CASSEESGEAFF
TRBV2,TRBJ2-7,13,CASSVDRTYEQYF
TRBV7-2,TRBJ2-7,14,CASSEREGRYEQYF
TRBV12-3/TRBV12-4,TRBJ1-2,13,CASSFNRGYGYTF
TRBV6-1,TRBJ2-7,12,CASSGLRYEQYF
TRBV29-1,TRBJ1-2,15,CSVPRGLDSTYGYTF
TRBV30,TRBJ1-3,13,CAWSEGSGNTIYF
TRBV24-1,TRBJ2-1,14,CATRGQGGSNEQFF
TRBV20-1,TRBJ2-7,14,CSASMASGGDEQYF
TRBV28,TRBJ2-7,14,CASSLGGGDDEQYF
TRBV30,-,15,CAWSVGQGTHNEQFF
TRBV6-1,TRBJ2-7,13,CASSKTATYEQYF
TRBV19,TRBJ1-6,14,CASSIRGPEKPLHF
TRBV6-5,TRBJ1-5,18,CASSFGGLLGQSNQPQHF
TRBV28,TRBJ2-5,15,CASSLGTSGRKTQYF
TRBV29-1,TRBJ2-7,12,CSVVAGDYEQYF
TRBV10-3,TRBJ1-5,14,CAISLQGRGQPQHF
TRBV2,TRBJ2-2,13,CATGPTNTGELFF
TRBV2,TRBJ2-6,13,CATGPSGANVLTF
TRBV2,TRBJ1-6,13,CASDRDSNSPLHF
TRBV5-4,-,12,CAGSLTGETQYF
TRBV15,TRBJ1-1,15,CATSRVSGGNTEAFF
TRBV12-3/TRBV12-4,TRBJ2-7,14,CASSLGTSGYEQYF
TRBV30,TRBJ1-3,15,CAWSVGQYSRNTIYF